The clone carrying this T cell receptor (beta chain) was seen once. Its antigen is not known. Data came from immunoSEQ multiplex PCR; TCRdb stores just in-frame clones and leaves some out. The table shows about 350,000 clones, with around 88% occurring only once. The data belong to a study of Ad26.COV2.S vaccination and SARS-CoV-2 variants. Study-wide context: The vaccine Ad26.COV2.S was put into the muscle once, or twice with 56 days between.

CDR3 size: 15 residues. Notes on the study in general: With respect to non-spike TCR breadth, vaccine and placebo recipients were similar.

Described treatment: around 19 received Ad26.COV2.S at low or high dose, single or two shots; about 5 received placebo; per-sample allocation not given. Sampling occurred on day 63 after the first vaccine or placebo injection. At a Boston site, the person donating was an adult of 18-55 years. Source: peripheral blood, taken in a trial of Ad26.COV2.S vaccine versus placebo. This TCR derives from a person between 18 and 65 years old who received the Ad26.COV2.S COVID-19 vaccine or a placebo. V gene TRBV21-1 combines with J gene TRBJ2-1; the table's D call of TRBD2 was not tested on the DNA. TRBV21-1 is a listed pseudogene. This CDR3 reads CASRTSGCSYNEQFF. The DNA for the CDR3 is TGTGCCAGCCGAACTAGCGGGTGCTCCTACAATGAGCAGTTCTTC.